The 17 T cell receptor beta chains given below trace back to one sample, sequenced in a study of OX40 agonist ivuxolimab in advanced cancers. Using immunoSEQ multiplex PCR, the repertoire was profiled, and TCRdb retains in-frame clones only, with some absent. The sample lists roughly 50,000 clones; about 86% were seen once. Sequencing was performed on CD4+ or CD8+ T cells sorted from blood, taken in a trial of the OX40 agonist ivuxolimab. The receptors stem from an adult with an advanced solid tumor such as melanoma, head and neck, liver or kidney cancer.

This rearrangement joins TRBV7-3 to TRBJ1-6; no reliable D call. This CDR3 has 16 residues. Germline V gene lookup returns CDR1 SGHTA and CDR2 FQGTGA. Between the trimmed V and J ends, which lost 3 bases and 9 bases, there was a span of 18 bases. The CDR3 loop is CASSFGPTGGGSPLHF. CDR3 DNA: TGTGCCAGCAGCTTTGGCCCGACCGGCGGTGGTTCACCCCTCCACTTT.

This chain connects TRBV7-3 to TRBJ2-5, with D tentatively TRBD1 (6 bases). The tail of the sequence fits TRBJ2-7 better, so the J call may be wrong. Germline CDR1 and CDR2: SGHTA and FQGTGA. The CDR3 runs 14 residues. The CDR3 loop is CARGLGTNPYEQYF. CDR3 nucleotides: TGTGCCAGGGGCTTAGGGACAAATCCCTACGAGCAGTACTTC.

This chain links TRBV6-5 with TRBJ2-1, with 9 bases identical to TRBD1. Unmatched junction bases numbered 7, after V lost 6 bases and J lost 7 bases. Germline V gene data show CDR1 as MNHEY and CDR2 as SVGAGI. This CDR3 is 14 amino acids long. The CDR3 spells CASSLNRGRNEQFF. In DNA, the CDR3 is TGTGCCAGCAGCCTTAACAGGGGGCGGAATGAGCAGTTCTTC.

The V gene is TRBV6-5, the J gene TRBJ1-1, with 8 bases lining up with TRBD1. Germline-derived CDR1 and CDR2 are MNHEY and SVGAGI. J gave up 7 bases and V 6 bases, and 10 bases lay outside the gene matches. The length of the CDR3 is 14 residues. The CDR3 region is CASSTPTGVGEAFF. The DNA for the CDR3 is TGTGCCAGCAGCACCCCGACAGGGGTGGGTGAAGCTTTCTTT.

This chain joins TRBV28 and TRBJ2-7; TRBD1 matches at 10 bases. The length of the CDR3 is 14 residues. V dropped 4 bases and J dropped 6; count of bases not matched to a gene: 6. Germline CDR1 reads MDHEN; CDR2 reads SYDVKM. CDR3: CASSYRDRGGEQYF. The CDR3 bases are TGTGCCAGCAGTTACCGGGACAGGGGTGGCGAGCAGTACTTC.

The chain recombines TRBV5-1 with TRBJ1-2; a weak D match, TRBD1 (5 bases). V was cut by 0 bases and J by 8 bases, with 17 bases left in between. This CDR3 is 15 amino acids long. Germline CDR1 SGHRS, CDR2 YFSETQ. The CDR3 sequence: CASSLGGAPIEGYTF. CDR3 nucleotides: TGCGCCAGCAGCTTGGGTGGGGCGCCCATTGAGGGCTACACCTTC.

Comments on this clone: The same CDR3 is also encoded by other DNA sequences in this sample. The rearrangement uses TRBV5-1 and TRBJ2-7; 7 bases are a match to TRBD1. The CDR3 contains 14 residues. Germline CDR1 and CDR2: SGHRS and YFSETQ. J was trimmed by 3 bases and V by 0 bases; bases with no gene match: 3. The CDR3 spells CASSLGQGSYEQYF. CDR3 DNA: TGCGCCAGCAGCTTGGGACAGGGAAGCTACGAGCAGTACTTC.

This clone was observed a single time. The chain is built from TRBV9 and TRBJ2-5; D may match TRBD1 or TRBD2 (5 bases each). The CDR3 loop spans 15 amino acids. Trimming took 6 bases from V and 1 from J, leaving 16 bases between them. Germline CDR1 SGDLS, CDR2 YYNGEE. Here the CDR3 DNA reads TGTGCCAGCACCCGAGGGACGCGACCCCAAGAGACCCAGTACTTC. Translated, it gives CASTRGTRPQETQYF.

This clone showed up just once. The chain employs TRBV11-2 and TRBJ1-1; no firm D call. Germline lookup yields CDR1 SGHAT and CDR2 FQNNGV. The CDR3 is made up of 13 amino acids. The V gene lost 1 base and the J gene lost 0 bases, with 3 bases spanning the gap. The CDR3, as DNA: TGTGCCAGCAGCTTAGCACTGAACACTGAAGCTTTCTTT. It translates to CASSLALNTEAFF.

The chain has TRBV18 and TRBJ2-2; the D is unclear. Looked up from germline, CDR1 is KGHSH and CDR2 is LQKENI. There are 14 residues in the CDR3. V was cut by 2 bases and J by 0 bases, with 4 bases left in between. The CDR3, as DNA: TGTGCCAGCTCACCAACATCGAACACCGGGGAGCTGTTTTTT. Its protein is CASSPTSNTGELFF.

This sequence joins TRBV7-2 and TRBJ2-7; D is perhaps TRBD1 or TRBD2 (7 bases each). Per germline, CDR1 SGHTA and CDR2 FQGNSA. The CDR3 consists of 15 residues. Trimming removed 3 bases from V and 6 bases from J, with 18 bases in between. CDR3 coding DNA: TGTGCCAGCAGCTTTAGGGGGCGGGGGCGCGGCGAGCAGTACTTC. Its protein product is CASSFRGRGRGEQYF.

V gene TRBV9 combines with J gene TRBJ1-1, with D unclear. Trimming cost V 0 bases and J 1 base, with 4 bases left between them. Germline CDR1 is SGDLS and CDR2 is YYNGEE. The CDR3 is 13 residues long. The CDR3 region is CASSVVQNTEAFF. The DNA of the CDR3 is TGTGCCAGCAGCGTAGTTCAGAACACTGAAGCTTTCTTT. The variable domain in full, completed from reference TRBV9 and TRBJ1-1, reads DSGVTQTPKHLITATGQRVTLRCSPRSGDLSVYWYQQSLDQGLQFLIQYYNGEERAKGNILERFSAQQFPDLHSELNLSSLELGDSALYFCASSVVQNTEAFFGQGTRLTVV.

This clone was recorded only once. J is TRBJ1-1 and V is TRBV6-1; D is uncertain. The CDR3 extends over 15 amino acids. The ends were cut back, 5 bases at V and 1 base at J, with 14 bases in the middle. CDR1 is MNHNS, CDR2 SASEGT, per germline. CDR3: CASSTQWTGNTEAFF. Here the CDR3 DNA reads TGTGCCAGCAGTACTCAATGGACGGGGAACACTGAAGCTTTCTTT.

The rearrangement joins TRBV5-1 to TRBJ2-2; 7 nucleotides match TRBD1. This CDR3 spans 15 amino acids. V was clipped by 3 bases and J by 1 base; unmatched bases: 3. Germline V gene data show CDR1 as SGHRS and CDR2 as YFSETQ. The CDR3 sequence: CASSSRTGNTGELFF. The CDR3 DNA reads TGCGCCAGCAGCTCCCGGACAGGGAACACCGGGGAGCTGTTTTTT.

The V gene is TRBV25-1, the J gene TRBJ2-2, with D possibly TRBD2 on 5 matching bases. V was shortened by 2 bases and J by 2 bases, with 9 bases between the two germline ends. CDR1 is MGHDK and CDR2 is SYGVNS in the germline V gene. The CDR3 has 15 amino acids. CDR3: CASSEVGINTGELFF. The CDR3 DNA is TGTGCCAGCAGTGAAGTCGGGATCAACACCGGGGAGCTGTTTTTT.

V usage is TRBV27 and J usage is TRBJ1-1; D perhaps matches TRBD1 (5 bases). Germline assignment: CDR1 MNHEY and CDR2 SMNVEV (reference sequence). CDR3 length: 13 amino acids. V shed 1 base and J shed 9 bases, with 12 bases lying between them. CDR3 residues: CASSLWAGRKAFF. DNA of the CDR3: TGTGCCAGCAGTTTATGGGCAGGGAGGAAAGCTTTCTTT.

The J gene is TRBJ2-1, the V gene TRBV18; 8 bases agree with TRBD1. The germline V gene encodes CDR1 KGHSH and CDR2 LQKENI. The CDR3 covers 17 residues. V lost 3 bases to trimming and J lost 0 bases; unmatched junction nucleotides: 7. The CDR3 DNA follows: TGTGCCAGCTCACCCCAGGGGGCAGCTTTCTCCTACAATGAGCAGTTCTTC. Encoded protein: CASSPQGAAFSYNEQFF.